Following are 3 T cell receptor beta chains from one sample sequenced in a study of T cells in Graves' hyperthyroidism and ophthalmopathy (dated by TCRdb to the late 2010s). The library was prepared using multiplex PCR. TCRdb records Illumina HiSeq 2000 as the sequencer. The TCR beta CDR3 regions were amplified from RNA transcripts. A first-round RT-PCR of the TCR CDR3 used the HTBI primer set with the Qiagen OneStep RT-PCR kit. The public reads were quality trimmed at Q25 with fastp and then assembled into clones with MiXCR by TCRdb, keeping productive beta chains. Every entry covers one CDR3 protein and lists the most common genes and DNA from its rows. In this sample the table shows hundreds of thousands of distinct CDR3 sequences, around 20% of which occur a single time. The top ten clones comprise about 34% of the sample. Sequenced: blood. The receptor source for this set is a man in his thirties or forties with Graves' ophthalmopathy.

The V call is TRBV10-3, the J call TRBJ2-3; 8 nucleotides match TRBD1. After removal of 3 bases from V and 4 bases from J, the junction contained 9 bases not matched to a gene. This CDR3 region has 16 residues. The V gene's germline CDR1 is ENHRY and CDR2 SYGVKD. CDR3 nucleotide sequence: TGTGCCATCAGTGATCACGTCACAGGGGGGCCAGATACGCAGTATTTT. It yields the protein CAISDHVTGGPDTQYF.

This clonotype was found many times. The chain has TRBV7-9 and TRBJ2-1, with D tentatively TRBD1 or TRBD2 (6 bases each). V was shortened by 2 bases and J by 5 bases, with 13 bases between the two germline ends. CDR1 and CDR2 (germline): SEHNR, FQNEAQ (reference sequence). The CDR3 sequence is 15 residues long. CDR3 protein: CASSLRGAVDNEQFF. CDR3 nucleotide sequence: TGTGCCAGCAGCTTAAGGGGGGCCGTGGACAATGAGCAGTTCTTC.

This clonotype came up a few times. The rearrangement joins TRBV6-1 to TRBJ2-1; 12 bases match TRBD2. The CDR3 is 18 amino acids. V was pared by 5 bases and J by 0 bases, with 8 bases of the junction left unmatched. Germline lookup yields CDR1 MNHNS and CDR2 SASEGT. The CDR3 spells CASSLGLAGTISYNEQFF. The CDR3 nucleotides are TGTGCCAGCAGTCTCGGACTAGCGGGAACGATCTCCTACAATGAGCAGTTCTTC.